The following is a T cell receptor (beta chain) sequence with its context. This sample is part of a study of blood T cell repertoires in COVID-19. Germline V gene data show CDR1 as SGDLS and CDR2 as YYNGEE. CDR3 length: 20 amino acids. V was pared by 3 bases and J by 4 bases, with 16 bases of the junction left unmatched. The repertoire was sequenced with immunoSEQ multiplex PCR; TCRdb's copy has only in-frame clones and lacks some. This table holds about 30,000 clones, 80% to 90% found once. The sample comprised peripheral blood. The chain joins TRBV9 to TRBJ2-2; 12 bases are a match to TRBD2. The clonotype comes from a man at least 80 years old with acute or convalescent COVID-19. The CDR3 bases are TGTGCCAGCAGCGGGAGGACTAGCGGGACACACCCTCGGGGCACCGGGGAGCTGTTTTTT. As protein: CASSGRTSGTHPRGTGELFF.